This entry lists 4 T cell receptor beta chains sequenced from one sample in a study of cytomegalovirus exposure and HLA in healthy donors. PCR amplification relied on 60 Vbeta primers (plus 13 Jbeta primers). Assay used: immunoSEQ multiplex PCR; TCRdb lists only in-frame clones, some missing. The repertoire includes 200,000 to 250,000 clones, approximately 90% of them detected once, and 1% sits in the top ten. Input material: PBMCs. These receptor sequences come from a woman between 18 and 30 years old in good health and CMV-seronegative.

J is TRBJ2-1 and V is TRBV6-5, with TRBD2 identical over 9 bases. CDR3 length: 16 amino acids. After removal of 4 bases from V and 4 bases from J, the junction contained 8 bases not matched to a gene. The germline V gene encodes CDR1 MNHEY and CDR2 SVGAGI. The CDR3 region has the DNA TGTGCCAGCAGTTCTCCCGGGACTAGCATTTACAATGAGCAGTTCTTC. This translates into CASSSPGTSIYNEQFF.

In the case of this clone: Germline and junction disagree at one end, which may indicate a read error. CDR3 bases: TGCGCCAGCAGCGAGGGACAGCTCAAGAACTCTGAAGCTTTCTTT. The encoded protein is CASSEGQLKNSEAFF. J is TRBJ1-1 and V is TRBV4-3; 7 nucleotides align to TRBD1. Germline CDR1 LGHNA, CDR2 YSLEER. CDR3 size: 15 residues.

The chain uses TRBV30 and TRBJ2-3, with D tentatively TRBD1 (6 bases). CDR3 length: 13 amino acids. Trimming pared 0 bases from V and 5 bases from J, leaving 9 bases between. The germline V gene encodes CDR1 GTSNPN and CDR2 SVGIG (reference sequence). CDR3 loop: CAWSVLGGDTQYF. The CDR3 DNA reads as TGTGCCTGGAGTGTCCTAGGGGGAGATACGCAGTATTTT.

V and J are TRBV5-1 and TRBJ1-1; 7 bases are a match to TRBD1. This CDR3 is built from 14 residues. The germline CDR1 and CDR2 sequences are SGHRS and YFSETQ. With 1 base clipped from V and 6 bases from J, the junction kept 6 bases outside the gene matches. This CDR3 is CASSLQGGDAEAFF. CDR3 bases: TGCGCCAGCAGCTTGCAGGGGGGAGACGCTGAAGCTTTCTTT.